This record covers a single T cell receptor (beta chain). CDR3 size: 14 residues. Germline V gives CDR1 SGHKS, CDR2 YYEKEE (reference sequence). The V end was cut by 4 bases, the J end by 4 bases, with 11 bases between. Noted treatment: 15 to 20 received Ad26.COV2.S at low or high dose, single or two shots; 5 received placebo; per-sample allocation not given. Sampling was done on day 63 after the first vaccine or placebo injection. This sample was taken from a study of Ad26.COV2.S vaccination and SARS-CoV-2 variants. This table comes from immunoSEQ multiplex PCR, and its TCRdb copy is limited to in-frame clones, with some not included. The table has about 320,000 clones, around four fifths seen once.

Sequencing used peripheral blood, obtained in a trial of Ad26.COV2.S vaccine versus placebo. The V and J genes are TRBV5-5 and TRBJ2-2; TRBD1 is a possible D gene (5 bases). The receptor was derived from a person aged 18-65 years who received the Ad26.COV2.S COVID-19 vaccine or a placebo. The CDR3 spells CASSHRGVTGELFF. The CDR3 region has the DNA TGTGCCAGCAGCCATAGGGGCGTCACCGGGGAGCTGTTTTTT.